These 6 T cell receptor beta chains share one sample of origin, sequenced in a study of OX40 agonist ivuxolimab in advanced cancers. The table came from immunoSEQ multiplex PCR; TCRdb's copy has only in-frame clones and leaves some out. The table records 60,000 or so clones, over 90% of them present only once. Sequencing used CD4+ or CD8+ T cells sorted from blood, obtained in a trial of the OX40 agonist ivuxolimab. The receptors stem from an adult with an advanced solid tumor such as melanoma, head and neck, liver or kidney cancer.

V gene TRBV6-1 combines with J gene TRBJ1-3; D is uncertain. With 3 bases removed from V and 2 bases from J, the gap between germline ends came to 11 bases. The germline V gene has CDR1 MNHNS and CDR2 SASEGT. The CDR3 consists of 15 residues. The CDR3: CASSDLAATGNTIYF. The CDR3 DNA follows: TGTGCCAGCAGTGACTTGGCGGCCACTGGAAACACCATATATTTT.

The V gene is TRBV7-9, the J gene TRBJ2-7; D is unclear. Germline values: CDR1 SEHNR, CDR2 FQNEAQ (reference sequence). V lost 0 bases to trimming and J lost 7 bases, with 7 bases between them. CDR3 length: 12 amino acids. The CDR3 bases are TGTGCCAGCAGCTTAGCGCAAGGGGAGCAGTACTTC. It specifies CASSLAQGEQYF.

The chain joins TRBV27 to TRBJ2-5; D is undetermined. The DNA end lines up better with TRBJ2-7; the J call may be wrong. CDR3 length: 15 residues. Germline V gives CDR1 MNHEY, CDR2 SMNVEV (reference sequence). The chain's CDR3 is CASSLSTPISYEQYF. Written as DNA, the CDR3 is TGTGCCAGCAGTTTATCGACCCCCATCTCCTACGAGCAGTACTTC.

The J gene is TRBJ1-2, the V gene TRBV27; D unclear. Trimming removed 0 bases at V and 0 bases at J, with 5 bases between. The CDR3 has 14 residues. CDR1 and CDR2 from the germline V gene are MNHEY and SMNVEV (reference sequence). CDR3 amino acids: CASSLSVTNYGYTF. The CDR3 DNA reads as TGTGCCAGCAGTTTATCGGTCACTAACTATGGCTACACCTTC.

The V and J genes are TRBV10-3 and TRBJ2-1, with 9 nucleotides matching TRBD2. The CDR3 has 20 amino acids. V lost 4 bases, J lost 0 bases, and 16 bases stayed unmatched. The germline V gene encodes CDR1 ENHRY and CDR2 SYGVKD. This CDR3 is CAISGYSGGNPPSSYNEQFF. The DNA of the CDR3 is TGTGCCATCAGTGGTTATAGCGGGGGAAACCCCCCAAGCTCCTACAATGAGCAGTTCTTC.

Comments on this clone: In the same sample, other DNA sequences code for this CDR3. The V and J genes are TRBV7-9 and TRBJ2-7; D remains ambiguous. The CDR3 runs to 11 residues. Trimming stripped 4 bases from V and 3 bases from J, with 4 bases between. Germline values: CDR1 SEHNR, CDR2 FQNEAQ (reference sequence). The CDR3 DNA sequence: TGTGCCAGCAGCTCTAACTACGAGCAGTACTTC. It encodes CASSSNYEQYF.